This TCR beta chain was captured by sequencing in a study of cytomegalovirus exposure and HLA in healthy donors. Across the whole study: Genotyping of some 390 donors showed that approximately 83% belonged to the Caucasian-associated ancestry cluster.

In the PCR, 60 Vbeta and 13 Jbeta primers were used. The repertoire was sequenced with immunoSEQ multiplex PCR; TCRdb's copy has only in-frame clones and lacks some. This table has almost 80,000 clones, around two thirds appearing once. General study points: Most CMV-associated TCR beta chains were later found to appear HLA-restricted. Later on, a genetic analysis was performed. It linked a missense variant in DCLRE1C with V- and J-gene trimming of TCR beta. Many donors carried some public TCRs, although rarity characterized most TCR sequences.

This clone has a handful of counts. Its antigen is unknown. Trimming left V 1 base short and J 4 bases short, with 11 bases between. The CDR3 has 15 amino acids. Germline V gene data show CDR1 as MGHRA and CDR2 as YSYEKL. J is TRBJ1-3 and V is TRBV4-1; no firm D call. This TCR was recovered from a woman aged 45-60 years in good health and CMV-seropositive. The sample taken for sequencing was PBMCs. CDR3 DNA sequence: TGCGCCAGCAGCCAAGTTTCGGGGTCAGGAAACACCATATATTTT. It encodes CASSQVSGSGNTIYF.